The 3 T cell receptor beta chains in this list originate from one sample, sequenced in a study of blood T cell repertoires in COVID-19. Data came from immunoSEQ multiplex PCR; TCRdb stores just in-frame clones and leaves some out. Of roughly 150,000 clones listed, approximately 80% are singletons. Sequencing was carried out using PBMCs or T cells enriched from blood (not recorded which). Every receptor here comes from a middle-aged man who had recovered from COVID-19.

V is TRBV10-3 and J is TRBJ2-5, with TRBD1 as a possible D gene (5 bases). CDR3 length: 12 amino acids. V lost 6 bases and J 5 bases, leaving 10 bases between the germline ends. Germline V gene sequence: CDR1 ENHRY, CDR2 SYGVKD. The chain's CDR3 is CAISQGSETQYF. The DNA of the CDR3 is TGTGCCATCAGCCAGGGCTCGGAGACCCAGTACTTC.

The CDR3 loop is CASSQVAGGEQYV. CDR3 sequence (DNA): TGTGCCAGCAGCCAAGTGGCAGGGGGCGAGCAGTACGTC. The rearrangement links TRBV14 to TRBJ2-7; 7 bases are shared with TRBD1. The germline gives CDR1 SGHDN, CDR2 FVKESK. The CDR3 length is 13 residues. J was trimmed by 6 bases and V by 1 base; bases with no gene match: 3.

The rearrangement uses TRBV24-1 and TRBJ2-3, with 13 bases that match TRBD2. The germline V gene encodes CDR1 KGHDR and CDR2 SFDVKD. This CDR3 has 16 amino acids. V trimming: 7 bases; J trimming: 4 bases; junction bases outside the gene matches: 7. This CDR3 is CATRAGTSGVADTQYF. The CDR3 bases are TGTGCCACCAGGGCCGGGACTAGCGGGGTAGCAGATACGCAGTATTTT.